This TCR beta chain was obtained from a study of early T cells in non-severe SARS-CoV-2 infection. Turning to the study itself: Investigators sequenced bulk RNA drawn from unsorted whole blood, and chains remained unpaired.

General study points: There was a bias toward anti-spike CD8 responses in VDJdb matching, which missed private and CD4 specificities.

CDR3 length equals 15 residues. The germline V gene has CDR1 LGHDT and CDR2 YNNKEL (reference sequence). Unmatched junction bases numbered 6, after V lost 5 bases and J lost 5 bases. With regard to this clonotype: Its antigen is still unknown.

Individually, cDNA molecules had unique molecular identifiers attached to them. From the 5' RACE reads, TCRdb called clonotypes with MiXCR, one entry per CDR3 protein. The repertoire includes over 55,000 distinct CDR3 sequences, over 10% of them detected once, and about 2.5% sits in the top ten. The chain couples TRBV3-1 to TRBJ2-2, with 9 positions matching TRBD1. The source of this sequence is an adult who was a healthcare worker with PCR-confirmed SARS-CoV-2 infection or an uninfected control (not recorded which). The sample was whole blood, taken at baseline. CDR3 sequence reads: CASSFRQGGTGELFF. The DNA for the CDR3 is TGTGCCAGCAGCTTCCGACAGGGGGGTACCGGGGAGCTGTTTTTT. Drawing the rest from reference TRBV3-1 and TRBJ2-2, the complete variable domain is DTAVSQTPKYLVTQMGNDKSIKCEQNLGHDTMYWYKQDSKKFLKIMFSYNNKELIINETVPNRFSPKSPDKAHLNLHINSLELGDSAVYFCASSFRQGGTGELFFGEGSRLTVL.